The next 25 T cell receptor beta chains were all read from a single sample in a study of CD8+ T cells in alopecia areata. Indicated treatment: oral pan-JAK inhibitor, 5-10 mg twice daily. cDNA reverse transcribed from extracted RNA served as the sequencing template. Profiling relied on immunoSEQ multiplex PCR, and the TCRdb table lists in-frame clones only, not all of them. The table shows about 97,000 clones, with roughly 60% occurring only once. The specimen was CD8+ T cells sorted from blood, collected between weeks 55 and 65, from a patient treated with tofacitinib. These receptors came from a human donor with alopecia areata.

The CDR3, as DNA: TGTGCCAGCAATTCGTACAGGGCTCTTTACCACGAGCAGTACTTC. Protein sequence: CASNSYRALYHEQYF. The rearrangement links TRBV27 to TRBJ2-7; D is perhaps TRBD1 (6 bases). The CDR3 is made up of 15 amino acids. V dropped 7 bases and J dropped 5 bases, with 21 bases sitting between them. Per the germline V gene, CDR1 is MNHEY and CDR2 is SMNVEV (reference sequence).

In this sample, this clone turned up once. The genes are TRBV6-5 and TRBJ2-3; possibly TRBD2 for D (6 bases). The CDR3 runs to 16 residues. Germline loops: CDR1 MNHEY, CDR2 SVGAGI. V lost 0 bases, J lost 2 bases, and 12 bases lay in between. The CDR3: CASSYSMWGDTDTQYF. CDR3 DNA sequence: TGTGCCAGCAGTTACTCGATGTGGGGGGACACAGATACGCAGTATTTT.

This rearrangement joins TRBV7-9 to TRBJ1-5; D is possibly TRBD1 (6 bases). This CDR3 comprises 13 residues. V lost 3 bases to trimming and J lost 4 bases, with 7 bases between them. Germline CDR1 reads SEHNR; CDR2 reads FQNEAQ (reference sequence). This chain's CDR3 is CASSLGQNQPQHF. CDR3 coding DNA: TGTGCCAGCAGCTTGGGACAAAATCAGCCCCAGCATTTT.

In regard to this clone: The sample contains more than one DNA sequence encoding this CDR3. The chain has TRBV29-1 and TRBJ1-2, with D hard to call. Trimming took off 3 bases at V and 1 base at J, with 3 bases between the two ends. Germline CDR1 reads SQVTM; CDR2 reads ANQGSEA. The CDR3 loop spans 11 amino acids. This chain's CDR3 is CSVEDNYGYTF. CDR3 sequence (DNA): TGCAGCGTTGAGGATAACTATGGCTACACCTTC.

V is TRBV2 and J is TRBJ1-5; the D is unclear. Trimming removed 1 base at V and 11 bases at J, with 15 bases between. Germline V CDR1 and CDR2: SNHLY, FYNNEI. This CDR3 comprises 14 residues. CDR3 region: CASSEDSLRRAQHF. DNA of the CDR3: TGTGCCAGCAGTGAAGACAGCCTTAGACGGGCCCAGCATTTT. Complete variable domain (other parts from reference TRBV2 and TRBJ1-5): EPEVTQTPSHQVTQMGQEVILRCVPISNHLYFYWYRQILGQKVEFLVSFYNNEISEKSEIFDDQFSVERPDGSNFTLKIRSTKLEDSAMYFCASSEDSLRRAQHFGDGTRLSIL.

The J gene is TRBJ2-1, the V gene TRBV4-1; D uncertain. The V and J ends lost 4 bases and 5 bases respectively, with 6 bases between them. The CDR3 has 12 amino acids. From germline, CDR1 is MGHRA and CDR2 YSYEKL. CDR3 region: CASSPTDNEQFF. CDR3 DNA: TGCGCCAGCAGCCCGACGGACAATGAGCAGTTCTTC.

This CDR3 is CASSALGGNQETQYF. In DNA, the CDR3 is TGTGCCAGCAGTGCCCTTGGGGGGAACCAAGAGACCCAGTACTTC. The J gene is TRBJ2-5, the V gene TRBV6-5; a weak D match, TRBD2 (6 bases). CDR1 is MNHEY and CDR2 is SVGAGI in the germline V gene. V lost 5 bases to trimming and J lost 0 bases, with 13 bases between them. This CDR3 has 15 amino acids.

The genes are TRBV15 and TRBJ1-5, with a weak D call TRBD1 (6 bases). From germline, CDR1 is LNHNV and CDR2 YYDKDF (reference sequence). V was pared by 3 bases and J by 7 bases, with 13 bases between. This CDR3 contains 14 residues. The CDR3 protein is CATSSPGAGQPQHF. The CDR3 nucleotides read TGTGCCACCAGCAGCCCGGGGGCAGGCCAGCCCCAGCATTTT.

The rearrangement links TRBV5-1 to TRBJ2-5; weak D call: TRBD2 (7 bases). Per germline, CDR1 SGHRS and CDR2 YFSETQ. The CDR3 sequence is 18 residues long. The ends were cut back, 2 bases at V and 2 bases at J, with 22 bases in the middle. The chain's CDR3 is CASSFPAHGGPFQETQYF. DNA of the CDR3: TGCGCCAGCAGCTTCCCCGCCCACGGGGGGCCTTTTCAAGAGACCCAGTACTTC.

This chain connects TRBV2 to TRBJ2-7; D gene unclear. Germline CDR1 and CDR2: SNHLY and FYNNEI. V dropped 2 bases and J dropped 4 bases, with 9 bases sitting between them. The CDR3 runs to 13 residues. CDR3: CASSERFQYEQYF. The CDR3 nucleotides are TGTGCCAGCAGTGAAAGATTCCAGTACGAGCAGTACTTC.

CDR3: CASTPPFDYKSGANVLTF. Here the CDR3 DNA reads TGTGCCAGCACCCCCCCTTTTGACTATAAATCTGGGGCCAACGTCCTGACTTTC. V is TRBV2 and J is TRBJ2-6; TRBD2 is a possible D gene (5 bases). The CDR3 length is 18 residues. Deletions cut 7 bases from V and 1 base from J, with 20 bases between. The germline CDR1 and CDR2 sequences are SNHLY and FYNNEI.

V usage is TRBV27 and J usage is TRBJ2-7, with D tentatively TRBD2 (5 bases). Germline CDR1 and CDR2: MNHEY and SMNVEV (reference sequence). With 5 bases removed from V and 6 bases from J, the gap between germline ends came to 14 bases. The CDR3 has 13 residues. DNA for the CDR3: TGTGCCAGCAGTCCCTGGACCGCGGGCGAGCAGTACTTC. Protein product: CASSPWTAGEQYF.

V is TRBV15 and J is TRBJ2-5; D gene uncertain. The V gene lost 2 bases and the J gene lost 5 bases, with 15 bases spanning the gap. Germline V gene lookup returns CDR1 LNHNV and CDR2 YYDKDF (reference sequence). The length of the CDR3 is 15 residues. The CDR3 loop is CATSRPAQGPETQYF. In DNA form, the CDR3 reads TGTGCCACCAGCAGACCGGCCCAAGGTCCTGAGACCCAGTACTTC. Full variable domain (remainder filled in from reference TRBV15 and TRBJ2-5): DAMVIQNPRYQVTQFGKPVTLSCSQTLNHNVMYWYQQKSSQAPKLLFHYYDKDFNNEADTPDNFQSRRPNTSFCFLDIRSPGLGDTAMYLCATSRPAQGPETQYFGPGTRLLVL.

This clone was found a few times. The chain has TRBV11-1 and TRBJ2-1; 11 bases map to TRBD2. V shed 5 bases, J shed 7 bases, and the junction held 10 bases outside the gene matches. The germline CDR1 and CDR2 sequences are SGHAT and FQDESV (reference sequence). The CDR3 has 16 residues. CDR3 nucleotide sequence: TGTGCCAGCAGCCCATATAGCGGGGGGGCCGGGAATGAGCAGTTCTTC. Protein sequence: CASSPYSGGAGNEQFF.

The V gene is TRBV7-9, the J gene TRBJ2-1; tentatively, D is TRBD1 (6 bases). The CDR3 extends over 12 amino acids. Germline V lookup: CDR1 SEHNR, CDR2 FQNEAQ (reference sequence). In DNA form, the CDR3 reads TGTGCGTCAGGGGATCGATACAATGAGCAGTTCTTC. Its translation: CASGDRYNEQFF.

V usage is TRBV19 and J usage is TRBJ2-5, with D uncertain. The germline V and J ends were trimmed by 2 bases and 1 base, with 5 bases remaining between them. The CDR3 is 13 residues long. The germline V gene has CDR1 LNHDA and CDR2 SQIVND (reference sequence). The CDR3 protein is CASSIHIQETQYF. DNA of the CDR3: TGTGCCAGTAGTATACATATCCAAGAGACCCAGTACTTC.

V is TRBV6-4 and J is TRBJ1-1; D remains ambiguous. Germline loops: CDR1 MRHNA, CDR2 SNTAGT. Trimming removed 3 bases at V and 5 bases at J, with 16 bases between. This CDR3 contains 15 residues. The CDR3 nucleotides are TGTGCCAGCAGTGAGAATCCGGCAGGTGGTACTGAAGCTTTCTTT. Translated, it gives CASSENPAGGTEAFF.

This clone has just a few counts. The genes are TRBV25-1 and TRBJ1-6; 9 bases fit TRBD1. The V gene end was trimmed by 8 bases and the J gene end by 8 bases; junction bases not matched to a gene: 4. The CDR3 length is 13 residues. Germline V lookup: CDR1 MGHDK, CDR2 SYGVNS. CDR3 nucleotides: TGTGCCAGCCGCTGGGACAGGGATTCACCCCTCCACTTT. Translated: CASRWDRDSPLHF.

V and J are TRBV2 and TRBJ1-1; TRBD1 matches 9 bases. This CDR3 is built from 16 residues. V lost 3 bases, J lost 6 bases, and 11 bases stayed unmatched. Per the germline V gene, CDR1 is SNHLY and CDR2 is FYNNEI. The CDR3 loop reads CASSEGQGGLGPEAFF. The DNA for the CDR3 is TGTGCCAGCAGTGAGGGACAGGGTGGCTTGGGCCCTGAAGCTTTCTTT.

The chain is built from TRBV7-6 and TRBJ2-1; D uncertain. The CDR3 sequence is 13 residues long. Germline assignment: CDR1 SGHVS and CDR2 FNYEAQ. The V end was cut by 1 base, the J end by 4 bases, with 5 bases between. CDR3 bases: TGTGCCAGCAGCTTAGTGGCGTACAATGAGCAGTTCTTC. This encodes CASSLVAYNEQFF.

The chain employs TRBV6-5 and TRBJ2-7, with 12 positions matching TRBD1. V gave up 4 bases and J gave up 4 bases; unmatched junction bases: 5. Per germline, CDR1 MNHEY and CDR2 SVGAGI. This CDR3 region has 15 residues. CDR3 residues: CASSLGTGGSYEQYF. CDR3 in DNA: TGTGCCAGCAGTTTAGGGACAGGGGGCTCGTACGAGCAGTACTTC.

This clone was seen more than once but under ten times. V usage is TRBV5-6 and J usage is TRBJ1-1, with no clear D. This CDR3 contains 13 residues. V was trimmed by 0 bases and J by 6 bases, leaving 9 bases between them. Germline V lookup: CDR1 SGHDT, CDR2 YYEEEE. In DNA, the CDR3 is TGTGCCAGCAGCTTGGCCAACTCTGCTGAAGCTTTCTTT. Residues: CASSLANSAEAFF.

The CDR3 bases are TGTGCCAGCAGCCCAACCTTAGAGCGCTCCCCCTACGAGCAGTACTTC. Translated: CASSPTLERSPYEQYF. This rearrangement joins TRBV7-6 to TRBJ2-7; no clear D gene. The germline V gene encodes CDR1 SGHVS and CDR2 FNYEAQ. V dropped 5 bases and J dropped 2 bases, with 19 bases sitting between them. There are 16 residues in the CDR3. The entire variable domain, with the rest obtained from reference TRBV7-6 and TRBJ2-7, is as follows: GAGVSQSPRYKVTKRGQDVALRCDPISGHVSLYWYRQALGQGPEFLTYFNYEAQQDKSGLPNDRFSAERPEGSISTLTIQRTEQRDSAMYRCASSPTLERSPYEQYFGPGTRLTVT.

This clone turned up a few times. The chain is built from TRBV7-8 and TRBJ2-7; D is ambiguous. Trimming pared 5 bases from V and 6 bases from J, leaving 8 bases between. Germline-derived CDR1 and CDR2 are SGHVS and FQNEAQ. The CDR3 runs to 11 residues. The CDR3 sequence is CASSPAGEQYF. The CDR3 DNA is TGTGCCAGCAGCCCTGCTGGCGAGCAGTACTTC.

This clone was seen only a few times. Other DNA sequences of this sample code for an identical CDR3. The chain joins TRBV7-2 to TRBJ2-2, with D hard to call. The germline CDR1 and CDR2 sequences are SGHTA and FQGNSA. V was trimmed by 2 bases and J by 1 base, leaving 5 bases between them. The CDR3 is 14 amino acids. The CDR3 DNA is TGTGCCAGCAGCTTAAACAGGAACACCGGGGAGCTGTTTTTT. It codes for CASSLNRNTGELFF. The full variable domain, in which reference TRBV7-2 and TRBJ2-2 provide the parts outside the CDR3, is GAGVSQSPSNKVTEKGKDVELRCDPISGHTALYWYRQSLGQGLEFLIYFQGNSAPDKSGLPSDRFSAERTGGSVSTLTIQRTQQEDSAVYLCASSLNRNTGELFFGEGSRLTVL.